This TCR beta chain was sequenced for a study of CXCR3-negative and CXCR3-positive naive CD8 T cells. Germline lookup yields CDR1 SGHRS and CDR2 YFSETQ. The CDR3 extends over 17 amino acids. Libraries were UMI-labeled 5' RACE TRB cDNA. Following a re-call of the 5' RACE reads, TCRdb has one entry per CDR3 protein and lacks DNA. The repertoire table contains about 41,000 distinct CDR3 sequences. The specimen sequenced was naive CXCR3- CD8+ T cells from blood. The subset here: CD45RO-CCR7+CD27+CD95- naive CD8+ T cells lacking CXCR3 (TNR3-). This sequence joins TRBV5-1 and TRBJ2-5; the TCRdb call, TRBD1, lacks DNA for checking. This receptor was obtained from a human donor in good health. Some clones in this sample may be carry-over from other donors' samples. The CDR3 region is CASSFAPPRSRAETQYF.